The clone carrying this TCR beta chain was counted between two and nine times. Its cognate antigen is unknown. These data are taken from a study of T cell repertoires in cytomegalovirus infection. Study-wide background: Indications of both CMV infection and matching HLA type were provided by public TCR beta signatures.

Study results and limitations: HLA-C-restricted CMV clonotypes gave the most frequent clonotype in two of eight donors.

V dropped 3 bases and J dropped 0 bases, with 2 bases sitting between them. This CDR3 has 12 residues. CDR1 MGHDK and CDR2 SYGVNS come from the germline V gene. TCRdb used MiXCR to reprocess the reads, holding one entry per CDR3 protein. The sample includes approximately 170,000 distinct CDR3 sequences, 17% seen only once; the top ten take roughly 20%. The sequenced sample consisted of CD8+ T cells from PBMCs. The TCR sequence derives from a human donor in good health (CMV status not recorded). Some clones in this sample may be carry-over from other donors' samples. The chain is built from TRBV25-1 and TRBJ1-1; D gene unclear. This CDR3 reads CASSELNTEAFF. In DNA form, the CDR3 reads TGTGCCAGCAGTGAGCTGAACACTGAAGCTTTCTTT.